What follows describes a single T cell receptor beta chain. Adaptor-ligated barcode primers were used to amplify TRBV12-4/TRBJ1-2 clonotypes. Each CDR3 protein gets one entry after TCRdb re-called the multiplex PCR reads with MiXCR. The sample lists some 920 distinct CDR3 sequences, about 5.8% occurring once. Trimming removed 5 bases from V and 4 bases from J, with 14 bases in between. The CDR3 contains 14 residues. This receptor was obtained from a female donor with breast cancer. V is TRBV12-3 or TRBV12-4 and J is TRBJ1-2; TRBD1 might be the D (5 bases). What was sequenced was memory CD4+ T cells sorted from blood. Indicated subset: memory CD4+ T cells, CD4+CD45RO+CD25-. The CDR3 nucleotides read TGTGCCAGCAGTCTTGGACAAACCGGCTATGGCTACACCTTC. Amino acid sequence: CASSLGQTGYGYTF.